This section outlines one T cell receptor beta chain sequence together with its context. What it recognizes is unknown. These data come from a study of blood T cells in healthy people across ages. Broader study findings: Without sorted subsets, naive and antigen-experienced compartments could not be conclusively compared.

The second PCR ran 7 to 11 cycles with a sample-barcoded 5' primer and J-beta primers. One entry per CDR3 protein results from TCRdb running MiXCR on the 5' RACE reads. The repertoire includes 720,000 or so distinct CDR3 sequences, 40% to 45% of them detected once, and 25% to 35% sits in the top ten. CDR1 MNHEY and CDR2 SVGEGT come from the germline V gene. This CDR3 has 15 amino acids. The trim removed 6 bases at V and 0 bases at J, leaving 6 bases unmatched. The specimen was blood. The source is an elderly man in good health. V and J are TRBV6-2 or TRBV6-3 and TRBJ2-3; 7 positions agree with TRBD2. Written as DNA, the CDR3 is TGTGCCAGCAGACGAGCGGGGCCGAGCACAGATACGCAGTATTTT. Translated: CASRRAGPSTDTQYF.